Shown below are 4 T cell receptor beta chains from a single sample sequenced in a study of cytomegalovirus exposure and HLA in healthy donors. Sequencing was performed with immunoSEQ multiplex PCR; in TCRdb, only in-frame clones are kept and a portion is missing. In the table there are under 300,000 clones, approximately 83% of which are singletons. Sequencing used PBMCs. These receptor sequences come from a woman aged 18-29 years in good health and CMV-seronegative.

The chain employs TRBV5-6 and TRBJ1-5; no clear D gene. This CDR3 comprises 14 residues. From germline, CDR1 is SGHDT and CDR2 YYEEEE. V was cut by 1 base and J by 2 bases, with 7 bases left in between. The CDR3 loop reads CASSLLAGNQPQHF. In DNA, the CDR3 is TGTGCCAGCAGCTTGTTGGCGGGCAATCAGCCCCAGCATTTT.

CDR3 bases: TGTGCCAGCAGTTACGGTTTTAGCGGGAGCTCCTACGAGCAGTACTTC. It codes for CASSYGFSGSSYEQYF. V gene TRBV6-5 combines with J gene TRBJ2-7; 9 nucleotides agree with TRBD2. CDR3 size: 16 residues. The trim removed 2 bases at V and 0 bases at J, leaving 5 bases unmatched. CDR1 is MNHEY and CDR2 is SVGAGI in the germline V gene.

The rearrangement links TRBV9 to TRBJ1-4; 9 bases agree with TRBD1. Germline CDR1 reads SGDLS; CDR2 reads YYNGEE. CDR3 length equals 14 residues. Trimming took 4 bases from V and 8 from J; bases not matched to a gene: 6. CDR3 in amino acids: CASSQGTGSEKLFF. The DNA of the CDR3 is TGTGCCAGCAGCCAAGGGACAGGGTCCGAAAAACTGTTTTTT.

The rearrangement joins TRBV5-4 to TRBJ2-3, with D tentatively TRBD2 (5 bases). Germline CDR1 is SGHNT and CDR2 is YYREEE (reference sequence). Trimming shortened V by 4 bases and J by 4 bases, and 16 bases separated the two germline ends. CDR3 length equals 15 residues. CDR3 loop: CASSLRESGADTQYF. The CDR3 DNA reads TGTGCCAGCAGCCTCCGGGAAAGTGGGGCAGATACGCAGTATTTT. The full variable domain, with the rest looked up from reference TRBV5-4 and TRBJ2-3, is ETGVTQSPTHLIKTRGQQVTLRCSSQSGHNTVSWYQQALGQGPQFIFQYYREEENGRGNFPPRFSGLQFPNYSSELNVNALELDDSALYLCASSLRESGADTQYFGPGTRLTVL.